This T cell receptor beta chain was identified during a study of blood T cell repertoires in COVID-19. Whole-study context: Spain, Italy and the United States supplied samples that represented acute and convalescent COVID-19.

The table came from immunoSEQ multiplex PCR; TCRdb's copy has only in-frame clones and leaves some out. The data hold fewer than 40,000 clones, with 90% observed a single time. This CDR3 comprises 21 residues. V lost 1 base to trimming and J lost 5 bases; unmatched junction nucleotides: 17. Germline assignment: CDR1 LGHDT and CDR2 YNNKEL (reference sequence). This receptor was obtained from a human donor in a cohort sampled during active COVID-19. J is TRBJ2-1 and V is TRBV3-1 (or the pseudogene TRBV3-2); the match to TRBD2 covers 13 bases. Material for sequencing was peripheral blood. CDR3 sequence (DNA): TGTGCCAGCAGCCAAGGTGGCTTGGCCCGAGGACTAGCGGGAGCGGACAATGAGCAGTTCTTC. It encodes CASSQGGLARGLAGADNEQFF.